This record concerns one T cell receptor (beta chain) sequence. Repertoires were generated with immunoSEQ multiplex PCR, while TCRdb's copy carries only in-frame clones and drops some. In the table there are 200,000 or so clones, 70% to 85% of which are singletons. The sample originates from a study of blood T cell repertoires in COVID-19. Study-level background: Samples taken during acute and convalescent COVID-19 were collected in the United States, Italy and Spain.

The germline gives CDR1 SGHTA, CDR2 FQGNSA. With V trimmed by 2 bases and J by 7 bases, 8 bases remained unmatched. This CDR3 spans 16 amino acids. Sequencing was performed on peripheral blood. V and J are TRBV7-2 and TRBJ2-2, with 9 positions matching TRBD1. The sequence was collected from a human donor in a cohort sampled during active COVID-19. In DNA form, the CDR3 reads TGTGCCAGCAGCTTATTAGGACAGGGGAGTATCGGGGAGCTGTTTTTT. Protein product: CASSLLGQGSIGELFF. Combining the CDR3 with reference TRBV7-2 and TRBJ2-2 gives the whole variable domain GAGVSQSPSNKVTEKGKDVELRCDPISGHTALYWYRQSLGQGLEFLIYFQGNSAPDKSGLPSDRFSAERTGGSVSTLTIQRTQQEDSAVYLCASSLLGQGSIGELFFGEGSRLTVL.